Given below is one T cell receptor beta chain in context. These data are taken from a study of blood T cell repertoires in COVID-19. Clones were sequenced by immunoSEQ multiplex PCR, and TCRdb holds only the in-frame ones, with some missing. Of approximately 260,000 clones in the sample, about 80% are singletons; the top ten hold more than 4.5%. Per germline, CDR1 SGHRS and CDR2 YFSETQ. CDR3 size: 15 residues. V shed 4 bases, J shed 8 bases, and the junction held 9 bases outside the gene matches. The sequencing sample was made of peripheral blood. The chain combines TRBV5-1 with TRBJ2-1, with 10 bases fitting TRBD2. This TCR derives from a woman older than 75 with active or convalescent COVID-19. CDR3 sequence: CASSQPLAGGDEQFF. CDR3 bases: TGCGCCAGCAGCCAACCGTTAGCGGGAGGAGATGAGCAGTTCTTC.